This TCR beta chain was identified during a study of identical twins. Study-wide results and caveats: Within beta out-of-frame sequences, the excess sharing observed between twins was weaker.

The V segment lost 3 bases and the J segment 8 bases; nucleotides outside the gene matches: 3. The CDR3 is 12 residues long. Per the germline V gene, CDR1 is DFQATT and CDR2 is SNEGSKA (reference sequence). TCRdb re-called the 5' RACE reads through MiXCR, storing one row per CDR3 protein. The table lists hundreds of thousands of distinct CDR3 sequences, less than 7% of them singletons. The sample holds many counts of this clonotype. Its antigen is unidentified. The gene calls are TRBV20-1 and TRBJ2-1, with 8 bases aligning to TRBD2. Sequencing used naive T cells sorted from blood. The origin of this receptor is a man between 18 and 29 years old in good health. The CDR3 DNA reads TGCAGTGCTAGCGGGAGGGGCTATGAGCAGTTCTTC. It codes for CSASGRGYEQFF.